This T cell receptor beta chain is drawn from a study of early T cells in non-severe SARS-CoV-2 infection. TCRdb re-analysed the 5' RACE reads in MiXCR, keeping a single row per CDR3 protein. Among just over 80,000 distinct CDR3 sequences listed, roughly an eighth were seen once. Findings and caveats of the study: Comparison of clonotypes with VDJdb favored anti-spike CD8 responses while missing private and CD4 specificities.

This clonotype was picked up a small number of times. What it binds is unknown. This TCR came from an adult who was a healthcare worker with PCR-confirmed SARS-CoV-2 infection or an uninfected control (not recorded which). Sequencing input: whole blood.

The CDR3 loop reads CASSIDRGLGESEAFF. The CDR3 bases are TGTGCCAGTAGTATAGACCGGGGTTTGGGCGAATCTGAAGCTTTCTTT. The J gene is TRBJ1-1, the V gene TRBV19; no firm D call. Trimming left V 0 bases short and J 6 bases short, with 17 bases between. The germline gives CDR1 LNHDA, CDR2 SQIVND (reference sequence). The CDR3 has 16 residues. Variable domain in full (rest from reference TRBV19 and TRBJ1-1): DGGITQSPKYLFRKEGQNVTLSCEQNLNHDAMYWYRQDPGQGLRLIYYSQIVNDFQKGDIAEGYSVSREKKESFPLTVTSAQKNPTAFYLCASSIDRGLGESEAFFGQGTRLTVV.